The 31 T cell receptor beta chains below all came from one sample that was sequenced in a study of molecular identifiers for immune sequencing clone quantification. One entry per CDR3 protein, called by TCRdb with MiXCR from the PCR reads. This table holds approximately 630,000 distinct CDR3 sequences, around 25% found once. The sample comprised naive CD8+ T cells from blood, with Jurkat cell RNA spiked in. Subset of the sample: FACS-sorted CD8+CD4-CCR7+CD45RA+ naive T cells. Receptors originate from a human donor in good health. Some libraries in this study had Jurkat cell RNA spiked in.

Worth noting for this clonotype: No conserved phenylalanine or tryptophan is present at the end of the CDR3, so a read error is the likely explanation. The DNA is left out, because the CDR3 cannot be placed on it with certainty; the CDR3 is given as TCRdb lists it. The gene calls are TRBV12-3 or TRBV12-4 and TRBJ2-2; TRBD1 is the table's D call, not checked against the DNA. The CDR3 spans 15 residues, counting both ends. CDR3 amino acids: CASRAGTAYTGELLV.

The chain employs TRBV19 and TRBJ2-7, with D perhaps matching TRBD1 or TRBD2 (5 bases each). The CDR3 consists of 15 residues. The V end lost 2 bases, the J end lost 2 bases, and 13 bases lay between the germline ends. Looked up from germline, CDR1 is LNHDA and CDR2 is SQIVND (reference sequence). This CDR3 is CASSIPRDGTYEQYF. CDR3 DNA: TGTGCCAGTAGTATACCCCGGGACGGAACCTACGAGCAGTACTTC. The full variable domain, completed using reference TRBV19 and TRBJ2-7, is DGGITQSPKYLFRKEGQNVTLSCEQNLNHDAMYWYRQDPGQGLRLIYYSQIVNDFQKGDIAEGYSVSREKKESFPLTVTSAQKNPTAFYLCASSIPRDGTYEQYFGPGTRLTVT.

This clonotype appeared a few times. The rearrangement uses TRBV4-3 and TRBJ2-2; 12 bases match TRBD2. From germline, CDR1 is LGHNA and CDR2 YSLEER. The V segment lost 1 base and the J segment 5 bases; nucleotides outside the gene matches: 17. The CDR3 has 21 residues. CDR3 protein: CASSQVLGILAGGPATGELFF. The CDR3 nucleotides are TGCGCCAGCAGCCAAGTTTTAGGGATTCTAGCGGGAGGGCCCGCGACCGGGGAGCTGTTTTTT.

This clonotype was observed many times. CDR3 bases: TGTGCCACCAGCAGAGATCGGGCGGGTGGCTCAGATACGCAGTATTTT. Amino acids: CATSRDRAGGSDTQYF. V and J are TRBV15 and TRBJ2-3, with D possibly being TRBD2 (5 bases). The germline V gene encodes CDR1 LNHNV and CDR2 YYDKDF (reference sequence). The CDR3 covers 16 residues. V gave up 0 bases and J gave up 4 bases, with 14 bases separating them.

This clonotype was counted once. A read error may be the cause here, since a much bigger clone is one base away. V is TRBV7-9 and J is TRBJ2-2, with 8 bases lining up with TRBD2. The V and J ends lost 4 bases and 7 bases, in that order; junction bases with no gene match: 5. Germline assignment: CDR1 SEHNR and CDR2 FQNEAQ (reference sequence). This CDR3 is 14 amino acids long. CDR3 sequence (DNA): TGTGCCAGCAGCTGGACTAGCAGGAACGGGGAGCTGTTTTTT. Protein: CASSWTSRNGELFF.

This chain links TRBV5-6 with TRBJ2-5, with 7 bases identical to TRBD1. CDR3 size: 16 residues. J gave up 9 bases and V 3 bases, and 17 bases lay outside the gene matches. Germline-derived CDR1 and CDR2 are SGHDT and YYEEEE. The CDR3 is CASSSALDRESEPQYF. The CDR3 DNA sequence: TGTGCCAGCAGCTCGGCCCTAGACAGGGAGTCGGAGCCCCAGTACTTC.

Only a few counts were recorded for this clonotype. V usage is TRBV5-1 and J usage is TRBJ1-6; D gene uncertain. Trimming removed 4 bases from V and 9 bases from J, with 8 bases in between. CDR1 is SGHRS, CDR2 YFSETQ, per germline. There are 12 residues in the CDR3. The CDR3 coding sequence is TGCGCCAGCAGCAAGACGGGTTCACCCCTCCACTTT. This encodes CASSKTGSPLHF. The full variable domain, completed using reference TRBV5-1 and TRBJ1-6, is KAGVTQTPRYLIKTRGQQVTLSCSPISGHRSVSWYQQTPGQGLQFLFEYFSETQRNKGNFPGRFSGRQFSNSRSEMNVSTLELGDSALYLCASSKTGSPLHFGNGTRLTVT.

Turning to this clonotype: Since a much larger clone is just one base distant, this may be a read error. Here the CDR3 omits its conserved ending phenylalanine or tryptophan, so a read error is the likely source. The CDR3 DNA sequence: TGCGCCAGCAGCCCGGGACAGGGTCTGAGCGAGCAGTACTCC. It translates to CASSPGQGLSEQYS. The V and J genes are TRBV5-1 and TRBJ2-7; TRBD1 matches at 9 bases. V lost 4 bases and J lost 6; bases outside the gene matches: 8. CDR3 length: 14 amino acids. Germline CDR1 reads SGHRS; CDR2 reads YFSETQ.

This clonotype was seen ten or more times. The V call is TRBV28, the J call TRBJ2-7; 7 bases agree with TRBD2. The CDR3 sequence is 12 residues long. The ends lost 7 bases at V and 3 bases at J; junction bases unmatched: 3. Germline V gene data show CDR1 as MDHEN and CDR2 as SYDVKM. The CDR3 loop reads CASKGEGYEQYF. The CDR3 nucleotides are TGTGCCAGCAAAGGGGAGGGCTACGAGCAGTACTTC.

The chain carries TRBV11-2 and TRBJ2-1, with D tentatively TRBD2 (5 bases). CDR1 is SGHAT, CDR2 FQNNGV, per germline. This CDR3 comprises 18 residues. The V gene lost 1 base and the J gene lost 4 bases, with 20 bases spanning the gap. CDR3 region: CASSLAVLVGVGYNEQFF. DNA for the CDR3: TGTGCCAGCAGCTTAGCAGTTCTCGTGGGAGTAGGGTACAATGAGCAGTTCTTC.

The CDR3 DNA is TGTGCCAGCAGTTTCCCGGAACCGGGACTGTACACAGATACGCAGTATTTT. Amino acid sequence: CASSFPEPGLYTDTQYF. The V call is TRBV6-2 or TRBV6-3, the J call TRBJ2-3; TRBD2 is a possible D gene (6 bases). The germline gives CDR1 MNHEY, CDR2 SVGEGT. Trimming left V 4 bases short and J 2 bases short, with 19 bases between. The CDR3 is made up of 17 amino acids.

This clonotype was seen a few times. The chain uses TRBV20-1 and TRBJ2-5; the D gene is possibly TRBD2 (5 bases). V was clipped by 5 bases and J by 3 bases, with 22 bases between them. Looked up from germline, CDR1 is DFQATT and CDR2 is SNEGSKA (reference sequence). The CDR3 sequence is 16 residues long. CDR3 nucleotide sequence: TGCAGTGCTTTTTCGGGGTTTTGGACCCCAAAAGAGACCCAGTACTTC. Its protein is CSAFSGFWTPKETQYF.

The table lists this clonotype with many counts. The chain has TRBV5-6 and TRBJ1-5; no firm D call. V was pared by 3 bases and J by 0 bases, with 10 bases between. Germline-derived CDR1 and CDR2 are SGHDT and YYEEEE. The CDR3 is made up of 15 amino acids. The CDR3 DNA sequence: TGTGCCAGCAGCTCCCACGCATATAGCAATCAGCCCCAGCATTTT. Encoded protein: CASSSHAYSNQPQHF.

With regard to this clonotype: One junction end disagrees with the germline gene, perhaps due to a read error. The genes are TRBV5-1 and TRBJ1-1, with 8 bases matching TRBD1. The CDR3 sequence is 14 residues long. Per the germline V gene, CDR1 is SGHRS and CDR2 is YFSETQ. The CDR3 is CASSWTGPNTEALF. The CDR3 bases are TGCGCCAGCAGCTGGACAGGGCCGAACACTGAAGCTCTCTTT.

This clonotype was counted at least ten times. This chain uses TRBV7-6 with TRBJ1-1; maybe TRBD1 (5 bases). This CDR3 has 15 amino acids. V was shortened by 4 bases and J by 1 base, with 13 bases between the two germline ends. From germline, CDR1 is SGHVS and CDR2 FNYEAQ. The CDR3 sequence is CASSSTGTANTEAFF. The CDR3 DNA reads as TGTGCCAGCAGCTCCACCGGGACGGCGAACACTGAAGCTTTCTTT. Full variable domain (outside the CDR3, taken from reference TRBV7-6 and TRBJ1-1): GAGVSQSPRYKVTKRGQDVALRCDPISGHVSLYWYRQALGQGPEFLTYFNYEAQQDKSGLPNDRFSAERPEGSISTLTIQRTEQRDSAMYRCASSSTGTANTEAFFGQGTRLTVV.

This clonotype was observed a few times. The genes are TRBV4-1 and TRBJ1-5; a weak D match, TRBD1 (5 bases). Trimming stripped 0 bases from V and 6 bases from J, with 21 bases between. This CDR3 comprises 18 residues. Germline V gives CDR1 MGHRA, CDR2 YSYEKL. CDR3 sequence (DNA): TGCGCCAGCAGCCAAGATTGGGGGTCGGGCGTAGTGGTTCAGCCCCAGCATTTT. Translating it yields CASSQDWGSGVVVQPQHF.

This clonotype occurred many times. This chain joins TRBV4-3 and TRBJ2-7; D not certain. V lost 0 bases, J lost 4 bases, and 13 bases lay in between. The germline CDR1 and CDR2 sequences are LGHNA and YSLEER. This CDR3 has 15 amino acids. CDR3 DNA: TGCGCCAGCAGCCAAGATCGTAATTACTTGTACGAGCAGTACTTC. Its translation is CASSQDRNYLYEQYF.

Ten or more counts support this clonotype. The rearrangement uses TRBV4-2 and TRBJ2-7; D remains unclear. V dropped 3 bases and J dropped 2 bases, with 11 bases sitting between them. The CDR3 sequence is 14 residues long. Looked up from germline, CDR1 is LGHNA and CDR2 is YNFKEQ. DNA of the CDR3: TGTGCCAGCAGCCAGGTAATGGCCGCCTACGAGCAGTACTTC. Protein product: CASSQVMAAYEQYF.

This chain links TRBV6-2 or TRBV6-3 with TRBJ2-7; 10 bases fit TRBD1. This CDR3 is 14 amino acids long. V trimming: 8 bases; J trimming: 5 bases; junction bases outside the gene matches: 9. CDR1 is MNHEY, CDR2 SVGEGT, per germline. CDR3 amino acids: CASSTGQGFNEQYF. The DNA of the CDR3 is TGTGCCAGCTCTACGGGACAGGGGTTCAACGAGCAGTACTTC.

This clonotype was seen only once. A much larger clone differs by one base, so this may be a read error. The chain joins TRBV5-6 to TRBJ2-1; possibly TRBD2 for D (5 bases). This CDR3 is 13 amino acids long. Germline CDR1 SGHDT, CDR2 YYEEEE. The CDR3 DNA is TGTGCCAGCAGCGCCTTACTAGTATCCGAGCAGTGCTTC. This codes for CASSALLVSEQCF. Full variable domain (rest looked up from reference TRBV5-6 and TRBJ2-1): DAGVTQSPTHLIKTRGQQVTLRCSPKSGHDTVSWYQQALGQGPQFIFQYYEEEERQRGNFPDRFSGHQFPNYSSELNVNALLLGDSALYLCASSALLVSEQCFGPGTRLTVL.

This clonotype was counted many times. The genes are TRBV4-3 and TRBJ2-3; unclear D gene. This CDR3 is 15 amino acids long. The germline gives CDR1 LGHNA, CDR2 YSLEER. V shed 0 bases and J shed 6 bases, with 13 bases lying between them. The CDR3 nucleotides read TGCGCCAGCAGCCAAGAACATCGGCCGGCGGATACGCAGTATTTT. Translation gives CASSQEHRPADTQYF.

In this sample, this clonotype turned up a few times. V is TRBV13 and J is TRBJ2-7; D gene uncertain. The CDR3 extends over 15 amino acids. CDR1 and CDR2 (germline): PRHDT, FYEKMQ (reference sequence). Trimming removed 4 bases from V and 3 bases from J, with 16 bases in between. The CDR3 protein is CASSSHAQDYYEQYF. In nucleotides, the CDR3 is TGTGCCAGCAGCTCCCACGCCCAGGATTACTACGAGCAGTACTTC. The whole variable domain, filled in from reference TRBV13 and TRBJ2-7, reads AAGVIQSPRHLIKEKRETATLKCYPIPRHDTVYWYQQGPGQDPQFLISFYEKMQSDKGSIPDRFSAQQFSDYHSELNMSSLELGDSALYFCASSSHAQDYYEQYFGPGTRLTVT.

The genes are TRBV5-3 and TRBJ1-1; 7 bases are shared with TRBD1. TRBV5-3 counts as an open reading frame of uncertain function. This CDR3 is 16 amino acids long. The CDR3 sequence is CASSLTGLGLSTEAFF. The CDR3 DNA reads TGTGCGAGCAGCTTGACAGGGCTAGGCTTGAGCACTGAAGCTTTCTTT.

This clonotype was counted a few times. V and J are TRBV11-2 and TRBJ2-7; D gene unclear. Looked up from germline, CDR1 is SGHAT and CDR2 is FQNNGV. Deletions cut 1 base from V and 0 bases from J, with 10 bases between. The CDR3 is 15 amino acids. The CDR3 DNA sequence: TGTGCCAGCAGCTTAGGGGCGGCACGCTCCTACGAGCAGTACTTC. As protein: CASSLGAARSYEQYF.

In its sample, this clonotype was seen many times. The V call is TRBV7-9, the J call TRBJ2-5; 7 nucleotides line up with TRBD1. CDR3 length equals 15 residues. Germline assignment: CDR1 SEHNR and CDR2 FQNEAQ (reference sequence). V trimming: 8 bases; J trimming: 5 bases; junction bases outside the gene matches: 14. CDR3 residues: CASARRDSGVETQYF. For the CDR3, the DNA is TGTGCCAGCGCCCGCCGGGACAGTGGGGTTGAGACCCAGTACTTC.

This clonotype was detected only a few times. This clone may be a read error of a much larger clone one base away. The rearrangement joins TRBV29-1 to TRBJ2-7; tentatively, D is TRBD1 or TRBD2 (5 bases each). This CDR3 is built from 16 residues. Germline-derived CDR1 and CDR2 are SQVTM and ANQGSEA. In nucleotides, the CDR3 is TGCAGCATTGAGCGGATTGGGTCGGGGCAGGTCTACGAGCAGTACTTC. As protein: CSIERIGSGQVYEQYF.

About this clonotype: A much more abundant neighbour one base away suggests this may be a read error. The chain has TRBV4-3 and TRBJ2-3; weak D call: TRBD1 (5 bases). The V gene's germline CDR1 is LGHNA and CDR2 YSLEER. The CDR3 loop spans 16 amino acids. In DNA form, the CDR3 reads TGCGCCAGCAGCCAAGAGTTCCAGGGTAGGGAAGATACGAAGTATTTT. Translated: CASSQEFQGREDTKYF.

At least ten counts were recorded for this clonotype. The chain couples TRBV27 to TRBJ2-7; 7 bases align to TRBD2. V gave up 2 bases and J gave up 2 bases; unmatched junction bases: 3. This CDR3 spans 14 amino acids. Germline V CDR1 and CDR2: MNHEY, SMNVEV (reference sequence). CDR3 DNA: TGTGCCAGCAGTTTAGCGGCGGGGGCCTACGAGCAGTACTTC. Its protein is CASSLAAGAYEQYF.

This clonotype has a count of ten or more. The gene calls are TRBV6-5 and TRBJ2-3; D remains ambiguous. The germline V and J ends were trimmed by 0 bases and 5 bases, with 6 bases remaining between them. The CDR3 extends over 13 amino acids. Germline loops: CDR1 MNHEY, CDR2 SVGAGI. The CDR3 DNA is TGTGCCAGCAGTTACTCGAGGCTAGATACGCAGTATTTT. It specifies CASSYSRLDTQYF.

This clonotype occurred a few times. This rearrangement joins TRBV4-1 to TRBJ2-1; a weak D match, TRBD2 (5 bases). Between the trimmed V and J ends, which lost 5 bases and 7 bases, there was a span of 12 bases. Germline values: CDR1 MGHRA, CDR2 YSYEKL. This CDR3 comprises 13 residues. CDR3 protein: CASSISEWNEQFF. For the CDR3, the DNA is TGCGCCAGCAGCATTAGCGAGTGGAATGAGCAGTTCTTC.

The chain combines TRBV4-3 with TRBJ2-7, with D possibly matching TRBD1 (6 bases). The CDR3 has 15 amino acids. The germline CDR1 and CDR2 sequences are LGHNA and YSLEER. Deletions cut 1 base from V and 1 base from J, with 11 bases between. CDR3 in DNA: TGCGCCAGCAGCCAAGGCGCCAGGGGTTCCTACGAGCAGTACTTC. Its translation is CASSQGARGSYEQYF.